Listed below are T cell receptor beta chains from one sample, sequenced in a study of shared clonotypes between healthy human individuals. Sequencing used immunoSEQ multiplex PCR; TCRdb keeps in-frame clones, though not all of them. In the table there are hundreds of thousands of clones, around 75% of which are singletons. Sequenced material: PBMCs. The receptor set was obtained from a woman between 40 and 50 years old in good health. Some clones in this sample may be carry-over from other donors' samples. The CDR3 runs from the conserved cysteine through the conserved F or W. The D gene is left open where the match is weak. The size of a clone is reported for some rows only, either as once, few or many, or as a class for expanded clones.

V	size	J	D	DNA	CDR3
TRBV28	NA	TRBJ2-1	NA	TGTGCCAGCAGTTTCTCAGGGTCGGATGAGCAGTTCTTC	CASSFSGSDEQFF
TRBV25-1	NA	TRBJ2-3	NA	TGTGCCAGCAGCCCCCTCGGGACTGGACGCACAGATACGCAGTATTTT	CASSPLGTGRTDTQYF
TRBV19	NA	TRBJ2-2	TRBD2	TGTGCCAGTAGCGGTCAGACTAGCGCGGACACCGGGGAGCTGTTTTTT	CASSGQTSADTGELFF
TRBV28	NA	TRBJ1-3	NA	TGTGCCACCCGGCGGCCCAGCGGAAACACCATATATTTT	CATRRPSGNTIYF
TRBV5-1	NA	TRBJ2-3	TRBD1	TGCGCCAGCAGCTTGGAGGGACAGCCTAGCACAGATACGCAGTATTTT	CASSLEGQPSTDTQYF
TRBV27	NA	TRBJ2-1	TRBD1	TGTGCCAGCAGCACCGGGACAGGTACCTACAATGAGCAGTTCTTC	CASSTGTGTYNEQFF
TRBV29-1	NA	TRBJ1-2	TRBD1	TGCAGCGTTCCCCGACAGGGGGCCGTTGGCTACACCTTC	CSVPRQGAVGYTF
TRBV6-6	NA	TRBJ2-6	NA	TGTGCCACCTTTTCCGGGGCCAACGTCCTGACTTTC	CATFSGANVLTF
TRBV5-1	NA	TRBJ2-7	NA	TGCGCCAGCAGCTTGGTTGCCCCAGCCTACGAGCAGTACTTC	CASSLVAPAYEQYF
TRBV14	NA	TRBJ1-2	NA	TGTGCCAGCAGCCCATCGCTAGGGGGGAGCCCCTATGGCTACACCTTC	CASSPSLGGSPYGYTF
TRBV27	few	TRBJ2-1	TRBD1	TGTGCCAGCAGGACCTTTTCGGGGCAGGGGGCGGGTGAGCAGTTCTTC	CASRTFSGQGAGEQFF
TRBV7-3	NA	TRBJ2-7	TRBD2	TGTGCCAGCAGCTTGGGCGGGACTAGCCCTCGGGAGCAGTACTTC	CASSLGGTSPREQYF
TRBV29-1	NA	TRBJ2-7	NA	TGCAGCGTTGAAGCGACTCAGGGCTACGAGCAGTACTTC	CSVEATQGYEQYF
TRBV6-5	NA	TRBJ1-1	NA	TGTGCCAGCAATAGACAGCAGGACACTGAAGCTTTCTTT	CASNRQQDTEAFF
TRBV30	NA	TRBJ1-2	NA	TGTGCCTGGAGTGAGAACTATGGCTACACCTTC	CAWSENYGYTF
TRBV11-3	NA	TRBJ2-3	TRBD2	TGTGCCAGCCGCACTAGCGGGGCACATATAAACCTTACAGATACGCAGTATTTT	CASRTSGAHINLTDTQYF
TRBV5-8	NA	TRBJ2-5	TRBD2	TGTGCCAGCAGCCAACGGACTAGCGGGAGTGAGACCCAGTACTTC	CASSQRTSGSETQYF
TRBV5-1	medium-sized	TRBJ2-1	TRBD2	TGCGCCAGCAGCAATGGGGCTAGCGGGAGCCATTCTATCTATGAGCAGTTCTTC	CASSNGASGSHSIYEQFF
TRBV28	NA	TRBJ2-6	TRBD1	TGTGCCAGCAGTCTCTGGACAGGACTTAACTCTGGGGCCAACGTCCTGACTTTC	CASSLWTGLNSGANVLTF
TRBV27	NA	TRBJ1-2	TRBD1	TGTGCCAGCAGTTTGGCAGGGGGGATGGGGGGCTACACCTTC	CASSLAGGMGGYTF
TRBV6-1	few	TRBJ2-7	NA	TGTGCCAGCAGTGAAGTTCGGGGCGGGACCGGGTTAGGGGTGCAGTACTTC	CASSEVRGGTGLGVQYF
TRBV27	NA	TRBJ2-2	NA	TGTGCCAGCAGTCTTTACGGGACCGGGGAGCTGTTTTTT	CASSLYGTGELFF
TRBV10-2	few	TRBJ2-3	TRBD2	TGCGCCGTAAGCACTAGCGGGACTAGCACAGATACGCAGTATTTT	CAVSTSGTSTDTQYF
TRBV5-8	NA	TRBJ1-4	NA	TGTGCCAGCAGCGGGCCGGGACGCCCCGAGAGTGAAAAACTGTTTTTT	CASSGPGRPESEKLFF
TRBV7-6	NA	TRBJ1-1	NA	TGTGCCAGCAGCCCTGCGGATTCGAACACTGAAGCTTTCTTT	CASSPADSNTEAFF
TRBV4-3	NA	TRBJ2-3	TRBD2	TGCGCCAGCAGCCAAGACCAGCGGGAGAAGGATACGCAGTATTTT	CASSQDQREKDTQYF
TRBV5-1	NA	TRBJ2-7	NA	TGCGCCAGCAGCCCCCTCGGAGTGAGGGACTCCTACGAGCAGTACTTC	CASSPLGVRDSYEQYF